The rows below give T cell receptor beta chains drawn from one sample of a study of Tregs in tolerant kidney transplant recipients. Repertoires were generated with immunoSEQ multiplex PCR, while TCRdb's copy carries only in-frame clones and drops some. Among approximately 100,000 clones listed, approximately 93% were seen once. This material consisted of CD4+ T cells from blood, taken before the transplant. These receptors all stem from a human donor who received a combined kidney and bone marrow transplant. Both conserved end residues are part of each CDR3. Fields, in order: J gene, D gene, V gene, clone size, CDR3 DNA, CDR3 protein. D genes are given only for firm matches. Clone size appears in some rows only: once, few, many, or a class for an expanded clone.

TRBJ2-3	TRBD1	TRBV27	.	TGTGCCAGCAGTTTCGGGACAGGCACAGATACGCAGTATTTT	CASSFGTGTDTQYF
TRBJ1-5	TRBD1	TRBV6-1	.	TGTGCCATTTCCCGGGACAGGGAGTCCAATCAGCCCCAGCATTTT	CAISRDRESNQPQHF
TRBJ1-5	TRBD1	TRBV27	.	TGTGCCAGCAGTCGATGGGACAGGGGGGGGAATCAGCCCCAGCATTTT	CASSRWDRGGNQPQHF
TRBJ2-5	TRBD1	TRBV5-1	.	TGCGCCAGCAGCCGCGGGGGACAGGGGATCCAAGAGACCCAGTACTTC	CASSRGGQGIQETQYF
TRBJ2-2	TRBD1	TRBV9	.	TGTGCCAGCAGCGTCAAACGGGACAGGGCGAACACCGGGGAGCTGTTTTTT	CASSVKRDRANTGELFF
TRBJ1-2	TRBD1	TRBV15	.	TGTGCCACCAGCAGGGGACAGGGTGGAGGCTACACCTTC	CATSRGQGGGYTF
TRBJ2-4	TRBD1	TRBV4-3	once	TGCGCCAGCAGCCCTCCGACAGGGACGACGTTGGAACTAGCCAAAAACATTCAGTACTTC	CASSPPTGTTLELAKNIQYF
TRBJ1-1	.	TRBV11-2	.	TGTGCCAGCAGCTTTTTCGGGGAAGCTTTCTTT	CASSFFGEAFF
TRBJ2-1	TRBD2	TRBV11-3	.	TGTGCCAGCAGCTTTGGCCTAGCGGGAGGGCCTGGAATTGAGCAGTTCTTC	CASSFGLAGGPGIEQFF
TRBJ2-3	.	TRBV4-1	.	TGCGCCAGCAGCCAGAACAGAGAGTTCACAGATACGCAGTATTTT	CASSQNREFTDTQYF
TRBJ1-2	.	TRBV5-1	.	TGCGCCAGCAGCTTGGGGAGCTCGTTAGATGGCTACACCTTC	CASSLGSSLDGYTF
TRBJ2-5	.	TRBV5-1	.	TGCGCCAGCAGCCAATCTACCGAAGAGACCCAGTACTTC	CASSQSTEETQYF
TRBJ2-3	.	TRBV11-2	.	TGTGCCAGCAGCTTAGATTGGGGGGGCACAGATACGCAGTATTTT	CASSLDWGGTDTQYF
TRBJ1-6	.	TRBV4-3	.	TGCGCCAGCAGCCAAGATGGAGGCAGCGGTACCTATAATTCCCCCCTCCACTTT	CASSQDGGSGTYNSPLHF
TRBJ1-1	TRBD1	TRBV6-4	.	TGTGCCAGCAGTGTCTTTGCGACAGGGGGCTTCACTGAAGCTTTCTTT	CASSVFATGGFTEAFF
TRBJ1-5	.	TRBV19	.	TGTGCCAGTATCGGGGGGGGGCATCAGCCCCAGCATTTT	CASIGGGHQPQHF
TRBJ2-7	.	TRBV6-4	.	TGTGCCAGCAAGAGGGGGTGGAGGCGGCGGCGGAGGGGGCGCTACGAGCAGTACTTC	CASKRGWRRRRRGRYEQYF
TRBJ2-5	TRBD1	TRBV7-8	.	TGTGCCAGCAGGATGACAGGGGGCGGGGAGACCCAGTACTTC	CASRMTGGGETQYF
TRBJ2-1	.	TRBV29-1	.	TGCAGCGTTGGACAGGACCACAATGAGCAGTTCTTC	CSVGQDHNEQFF
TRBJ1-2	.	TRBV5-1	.	TGCGCCAGCAGCTTGGCTGGCAGGCCGGGAGGGGGCTACACCTTC	CASSLAGRPGGGYTF
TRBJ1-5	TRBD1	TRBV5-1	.	TGCGCCAGCAGCCGACAGGGGGATTGGCCCCAGCATTTT	CASSRQGDWPQHF
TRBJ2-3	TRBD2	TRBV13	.	TGTGCCAGCAGCTTCTCCGGGACTAGCGGGAGGGGTCGTGATACGCAGTATTTT	CASSFSGTSGRGRDTQYF
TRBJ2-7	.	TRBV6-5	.	TGTGCCAGCAGTTATTCAGGAACCTACGAGCAGTACTTC	CASSYSGTYEQYF
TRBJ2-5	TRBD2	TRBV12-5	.	TGTGCTAGTGGTCATGGGACTAGCGGGGGGGCCAGGGAGACCCAGTACTTC	CASGHGTSGGARETQYF
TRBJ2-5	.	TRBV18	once	TGTGCCAGCTCCTTCGCTCGGGGAGGAGAGACCCAGTACTTC	CASSFARGGETQYF
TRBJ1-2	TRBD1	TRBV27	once	TGTGCCAGCACCCGGACAGGGGGCTATGGCTACACCTTC	CASTRTGGYGYTF
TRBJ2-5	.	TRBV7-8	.	TGTGCCAGCCGCCGGGACTACCAAGAGACCCAGTACTTC	CASRRDYQETQYF
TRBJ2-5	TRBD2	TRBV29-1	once	TGCAGCGTTTCTTCCGGGACTAGCGCGGAGACCCAGTACTTC	CSVSSGTSAETQYF
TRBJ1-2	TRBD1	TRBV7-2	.	TGTGCCAGCAGCCGTCGACCGGACAGGGCAGGAAGGAGCTACACCTTC	CASSRRPDRAGRSYTF
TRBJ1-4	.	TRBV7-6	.	TGTGCCAGCAGCCCCCGTCCCCCGCGGGGTGAAAAACTGTTTTTT	CASSPRPPRGEKLFF
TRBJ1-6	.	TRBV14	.	TGTGCCAGCAGCCCCACATTAACAAATTCCCCCCTCCACTTT	CASSPTLTNSPLHF
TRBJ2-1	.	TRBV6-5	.	TGTGCCAGCAGTTACCAGGCCACTAGCTACAATGAGCAGTTCTTC	CASSYQATSYNEQFF
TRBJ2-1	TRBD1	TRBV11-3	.	TGTGCCAGCAGCTACCGAAAGGACAGGGGCCACAATGAGCAGTTCTTC	CASSYRKDRGHNEQFF
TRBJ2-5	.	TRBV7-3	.	TGTGCCAGCAGCCTAGACAGGAACCAAGAGACCCAGTACTTC	CASSLDRNQETQYF
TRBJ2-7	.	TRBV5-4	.	TGTGCCATTGGAACAGGCTCCTACGAGCAGTACTTC	CAIGTGSYEQYF